This TCR beta chain was captured by sequencing in a study of control samples from healthy donors and cancer patients. Profiled with immunoSEQ multiplex PCR; TCRdb holds only in-frame clones, not every one. The table records about 160,000 clones, roughly 95% of them present only once. The V gene's germline CDR1 is MRHNA and CDR2 SNTAGT. This CDR3 spans 15 amino acids. V was clipped by 0 bases and J by 6 bases, with 11 bases between them. The chain recombines TRBV6-4 with TRBJ2-2, with D perhaps matching TRBD2 (5 bases). Sequences were obtained from blood. The origin of this receptor is a woman aged 30 to 39 in good health. CDR3 region: CASSDSNHGAGELFF. The CDR3 DNA reads TGTGCCAGCAGTGACTCGAACCACGGGGCCGGGGAGCTGTTTTTT.